A single sample gave rise to the 20 T cell receptor beta chains below, sequenced in a study of blood T cell repertoires in COVID-19. The method was immunoSEQ multiplex PCR; TCRdb's version includes in-frame clones alone and lacks a portion of them. The top ten clones hold approximately 6% of a sample with a few hundred thousand clones, 70% to 90% of them seen once. The sample comprised PBMCs or T cells enriched from blood (not recorded which). The receptor set was obtained from a woman aged 40 to 50 who had recovered from COVID-19.

The V call is TRBV7-2, the J call TRBJ2-3; a possible D gene is TRBD2 (5 bases). This CDR3 is 14 amino acids long. V shed 3 bases and J shed 2 bases, with 9 bases lying between them. CDR1 and CDR2 (germline): SGHTA, FQGNSA. The CDR3 reads CASSFGVNTDTQYF. CDR3 DNA sequence: TGTGCCAGCAGCTTCGGGGTTAACACAGATACGCAGTATTTT. Supplemented by reference TRBV7-2 and TRBJ2-3, the full variable domain reads GAGVSQSPSNKVTEKGKDVELRCDPISGHTALYWYRQSLGQGLEFLIYFQGNSAPDKSGLPSDRFSAERTGGSVSTLTIQRTQQEDSAVYLCASSFGVNTDTQYFGPGTRLTVL.

The chain uses TRBV27 and TRBJ2-7; 9 positions match TRBD1. This CDR3 contains 14 residues. Germline lookup yields CDR1 MNHEY and CDR2 SMNVEV (reference sequence). Trimming at V came to 3 bases and at J to 5 bases, leaving 5 bases not matched to a gene. CDR3 residues: CASSLDRGGDEQYF. CDR3 nucleotide sequence: TGTGCCAGCAGTTTGGACAGGGGAGGAGACGAGCAGTACTTC.

The gene calls are TRBV28 and TRBJ2-3; 7 bases agree with TRBD2. There are 15 residues in the CDR3. CDR1 is MDHEN and CDR2 is SYDVKM in the germline V gene. Trimming cost V 5 bases and J 0 bases; bases outside gene matches: 5. DNA for the CDR3: TGTGCCAGCAGTCTAGCGGCCTTTAGCACAGATACGCAGTATTTT. Residues: CASSLAAFSTDTQYF.

The chain's CDR3 is CSGRAGAGNIQYF. CDR3 DNA: TGCAGCGGTCGAGCGGGAGCGGGAAACATTCAGTACTTC. This rearrangement joins TRBV29-1 to TRBJ2-4; 8 nucleotides match TRBD2. J gave up 6 bases and V 7 bases, and 8 bases lay outside the gene matches. There are 13 residues in the CDR3. Germline V CDR1 and CDR2: SQVTM, ANQGSEA.

The rearrangement links TRBV5-4 to TRBJ2-2; 13 bases fit TRBD2. The length of the CDR3 is 17 residues. J lost 5 bases, V lost 0 bases, and 4 bases had no gene match. The germline CDR1 and CDR2 sequences are SGHNT and YYREEE (reference sequence). CDR3 region: CASSLGLAGGWTGELFF. CDR3 nucleotides: TGTGCCAGCAGCTTGGGACTAGCGGGAGGCTGGACCGGGGAGCTGTTTTTT.

The V call is TRBV10-2, the J call TRBJ1-2; D ambiguous. The CDR3 runs to 12 residues. The V gene's germline CDR1 is WSHSY and CDR2 SAAADI. The germline V and J ends were trimmed by 4 bases and 8 bases, with 11 bases remaining between them. CDR3 DNA sequence: TGCGCCAGCAGTGGACCGGGTAGAGGCTACACCTTC. Its translation is CASSGPGRGYTF.

The chain links TRBV24-1 to TRBJ2-2, with 10 nucleotides matching TRBD1. CDR1 and CDR2 (germline): KGHDR, SFDVKD. With V trimmed by 9 bases and J by 4 bases, 7 bases remained unmatched. This CDR3 is 15 amino acids long. The CDR3 region has the DNA TGTGCCACCCCGCCGGGACAGGGGAGCACCGGGGAGCTGTTTTTT. This encodes CATPPGQGSTGELFF.

This clone was seen a few times. The rearrangement uses TRBV6-5 and TRBJ2-7; maybe TRBD2 (6 bases). V lost 11 bases, J lost 0 bases, and 14 bases lay in between. The CDR3 consists of 13 residues. The germline gives CDR1 MNHEY, CDR2 SVGAGI. CDR3: CAGGDGTSYEQYF. Written as DNA, the CDR3 is TGTGCCGGCGGGGACGGGACCTCCTACGAGCAGTACTTC.

The chain carries TRBV3-1 (or the pseudogene TRBV3-2) and TRBJ2-1, with TRBD2 as a possible D gene (5 bases). The V end was cut by 4 bases, the J end by 10 bases, with 14 bases between. Germline CDR1 is LGHDT and CDR2 is YNNKEL (reference sequence). The CDR3 is 13 residues long. The CDR3 DNA reads TGTGCCAGCAGCCCTGCCCGGAGACTAGAGCAGTTCTTC. Its protein is CASSPARRLEQFF.

In its sample, this clone was seen a few times. The chain joins TRBV28 to TRBJ2-2; TRBD1 aligns across 7 bases. CDR1 MDHEN and CDR2 SYDVKM come from the germline V gene. The CDR3 has 15 amino acids. J lost 7 bases, V lost 2 bases, and 7 bases had no gene match. The CDR3 sequence: CASSLPRGSGGELFF. The CDR3 nucleotides are TGTGCCAGCAGTTTACCCAGGGGGTCGGGCGGGGAGCTGTTTTTT.

The chain has TRBV18 and TRBJ2-5; 7 nucleotides match TRBD1. CDR1 is KGHSH and CDR2 is LQKENI in the germline V gene. The CDR3 totals 15 residues. After removal of 3 bases from V and 3 bases from J, the junction contained 7 bases not matched to a gene. DNA of the CDR3: TGTGCCAGCTCACCCGCCCCGACAGGGAAAGAGACCCAGTACTTC. It specifies CASSPAPTGKETQYF.

The chain couples TRBV6-2 or TRBV6-3 to TRBJ2-1, with 8 bases identical to TRBD2. The J segment lost 3 bases and the V segment lost 8 bases, leaving 18 bases of the junction unmatched. Germline loops: CDR1 MNHEY, CDR2 SVGEGT. This CDR3 contains 18 residues. The CDR3: CASGRKRTSLNGYNEQFF. In nucleotides, the CDR3 is TGTGCCAGCGGCCGTAAAAGGACTAGCCTAAACGGCTACAATGAGCAGTTCTTC.

This chain links TRBV15 with TRBJ2-1; perhaps TRBD1 as D (6 bases). Germline CDR1 and CDR2: LNHNV and YYDKDF (reference sequence). The CDR3 is 15 residues long. Trimming stripped 4 bases from V and 9 bases from J, with 19 bases between. The CDR3 DNA reads as TGTGCCACCAGCATGAGCAGGGGTCTCCTCGGTGAGCAGTTCTTC. As protein: CATSMSRGLLGEQFF.

This sequence joins TRBV7-9 and TRBJ2-5, with TRBD1 matching over 7 bases. CDR3 size: 13 residues. Trimming removed 5 bases from V and 4 bases from J; junction bases left unmatched: 4. Germline loops: CDR1 SEHNR, CDR2 FQNEAQ (reference sequence). The CDR3 is CASSQGVRETQYF. Here the CDR3 DNA reads TGTGCCAGCAGCCAGGGGGTTCGAGAGACCCAGTACTTC.

The V gene is TRBV18, the J gene TRBJ1-1; D possibly corresponds to TRBD1 (6 bases). Germline V gene data show CDR1 as KGHSH and CDR2 as LQKENI. Trimming took 3 bases from V and 5 from J, leaving 16 bases between them. The CDR3 runs to 15 residues. CDR3 region: CASSPGAPLGTEAFF. CDR3 DNA: TGTGCCAGCTCACCGGGGGCTCCTTTGGGGACTGAAGCTTTCTTT.

The chain joins TRBV2 to TRBJ2-7; D is perhaps TRBD1 (5 bases). Germline V gene lookup returns CDR1 SNHLY and CDR2 FYNNEI. The CDR3 spans 12 residues. V was clipped by 6 bases and J by 3 bases, with 9 bases between them. CDR3 coding DNA: TGTGCCAGCAGCTCTGACAGCTACGAGCAGTACTTC. It codes for CASSSDSYEQYF.

This chain joins TRBV7-3 and TRBJ2-1; TRBD2 matches at 8 bases. CDR1 is SGHTA and CDR2 is FQGTGA in the germline V gene. V was pared by 2 bases and J by 9 bases, with 15 bases of the junction left unmatched. The CDR3 extends over 17 amino acids. The CDR3 nucleotides read TGTGCCAGCAGCTTATTCCGGTCTAGCGGGTCCTCGAGTGAGCAGTTCTTC. This translates into CASSLFRSSGSSSEQFF. The full variable domain, its missing parts supplied by reference TRBV7-3 and TRBJ2-1, is GAGVSQTPSNKVTEKGKYVELRCDPISGHTALYWYRQSLGQGPEFLIYFQGTGAADDSGLPNDRFFAVRPEGSVSTLKIQRTERGDSAVYLCASSLFRSSGSSSEQFFGPGTRLTVL.

The rearrangement uses TRBV7-2 and TRBJ2-3; the D gene is possibly TRBD1 (8 bases). CDR3 length: 14 amino acids. V was pared by 5 bases and J by 4 bases, with 13 bases between. Germline V lookup: CDR1 SGHTA, CDR2 FQGNSA. CDR3: CASSRTGRADTQYF. CDR3 DNA: TGTGCCAGCAGCAGGACAGGGAGGGCAGATACGCAGTATTTT. The whole variable domain, filled in from reference TRBV7-2 and TRBJ2-3, reads GAGVSQSPSNKVTEKGKDVELRCDPISGHTALYWYRQSLGQGLEFLIYFQGNSAPDKSGLPSDRFSAERTGGSVSTLTIQRTQQEDSAVYLCASSRTGRADTQYFGPGTRLTVL.

This chain uses TRBV20-1 with TRBJ2-3, with D perhaps TRBD2 (5 bases). The CDR3 is 11 amino acids. The germline CDR1 and CDR2 sequences are DFQATT and SNEGSKA (reference sequence). Deletions cut 4 bases from V and 8 bases from J, with 10 bases between. The CDR3 coding sequence is TGCAGTGCTATACCCGAGGGTACGCAGTATTTT. Encoded protein: CSAIPEGTQYF.

The chain links TRBV19 to TRBJ2-7; 11 nucleotides align to TRBD2. V was pared by 4 bases and J by 2 bases, with 13 bases of the junction left unmatched. CDR3 size: 18 residues. Looked up from germline, CDR1 is LNHDA and CDR2 is SQIVND (reference sequence). DNA for the CDR3: TGTGCCAGTAGTACAGGACAGGGGACTAGCGGAATAACCTACGAGCAGTACTTC. It yields the protein CASSTGQGTSGITYEQYF.